This T cell receptor (beta chain) was captured by sequencing in a study of cytomegalovirus exposure and HLA in healthy donors (dated by TCRdb to the late 2010s). Describing the broader study: An earlier analysis of 587 of the donors reported around 280 Gb of sequence data and roughly 120 million unique TCR beta sequences obtained from about 170 million T cells. Both class I and class II loci were covered by HLA typing, at four-digit resolution. The number of donors typed differed by locus, with about 629-630 for A, B, C, DRB1 and DQB1, roughly 520 for DQA1, 600 to 610 for DPA1, and under 490 for DPB1. The study aimed to test whether cataloging public T cell receptors could reveal signatures of past pathogen exposure. In addition to the first cohort of 666 subjects, a separate validation cohort of 120 different subjects was used. In an earlier analysis of roughly 600 of the donors, high-throughput TCR beta sequencing was used to judge whether each TCR beta V gene segment behaved as functional or pseudogenic. In a later analysis, previously published TCR beta repertoires from several hundred donors were re-analyzed and high-resolution HLA genotyping was added so that TCR occurrence patterns could be studied. Rather than using new phenotypic data, the later analysis identified candidate immune exposures from TCR beta sequences and from how often those sequences occurred across donors. The T cell repertoires of 670 or so subjects were profiled by immunosequencing and related to cytomegalovirus serostatus. All discovery cohort repertoires had been generated using a single sequencing platform. Donor age, sex, ethnicity and CMV serostatus were collected together with the repertoire data. About five DR-DQ haplotypes were handled as single units for association and clustering, since linkage in the cohort was strong. About 300 gigabases of sequencing data and around 80 million unique TCR sequences made up an early release that covered over 550 HLA-typed donors. The genetic ancestry cluster associated with self-reported Caucasian donors included over 80% of the 398 genotyped donors. A later genetic analysis used genome-wide SNP genotypes for about three fifths of the 666 donors, treating that subset as a discovery cohort. Among over 350 genotyped donors of the cohort, an average of about 240,000 unique TCR beta nucleotide sequences were sequenced per donor, around 20% of them non-productive. To predict cytomegalovirus infection status, the study combined high-throughput TCR immunosequencing, statistical association of individual TCRs with disease status, and machine learning.

To prepare the library, the immunoSEQ multiplex PCR assay was applied. The multiplex PCR relied on a mix of 60 forward primers for TCR Vbeta segments and 13 reverse primers for TCR Jbeta segments. Amplification of the CDR3 region of rearranged TCR beta genes was performed with a multiplex PCR assay on genomic DNA. The amplified TCR beta libraries were sequenced on the Illumina HiSeq System as 87-base-pair reads. As for the authors' bioinformatics: Across the 670 or so repertoires, a later analysis counted some 81 million unique TCR beta chains, roughly 11 million of which were shared by at least two donors. To remove PCR and sequencing errors, raw reads were error-corrected and collapsed into unique sequences using a nearest-neighbor algorithm that merged closely related sequences. CDR3 sequences were aligned to IMGT reference sequences to assign V, D and J gene segments. For a sequence to be retained, at least a six-nucleotide match to both a V gene segment and a J gene segment was required. Rearrangements were classified as productive when the CDR3 lacked stop codons and remained in frame with V and J, and all other rearrangements were classified as non-productive. CDR3 was defined according to IMGT convention as the region running from the second conserved V-encoded cysteine to the conserved J-encoded phenylalanine. The earlier analysis of 450 to 750 of the donors excluded any sequence lacking an unambiguous match to a single V gene segment. An earlier analysis of fewer than 750 of the donors classified V segments as functional when productive rearrangements were above 56.7% and as segregating when the standard deviation between donors was above 5%. To diagnose cytomegalovirus status from the catalog of TCR beta chain sequences, a statistical classification framework was built. In a later analysis, V and J genes were assigned by comparing TCR nucleotide sequences against IMGT/GENE-DB human TR gene sequences. In a later analysis, CDR3 sequences and most-parsimonious VDJ recombination scenarios were assigned using the TCRdist pipeline. In a later analysis, each TCR beta chain was defined by its CDR3 amino acid sequence together with its V-gene family, and reads without a unique V-gene family were excluded. A later analysis removed several hundred highly shared, low-generation-probability nucleotide sequences to deal with suspected cross-contamination and a sequencing artifact. A later analysis calculated a clonal expansion index for each public chain from normalized within-repertoire ranks of inferred template counts. In a later analysis, generation probabilities were computed using a VDJ recombination model fitted to out-of-frame rearrangements, and the results were checked against IGoR. In a later analysis, TCR-TCR, TCR-HLA and TCR-CMV co-occurrence was scored with hypergeometric tests, and a repertoire-size bias correction was applied to TCR pairs. To estimate false discovery rates, a later analysis permuted the HLA or CMV assignments 20 times. In a later analysis, co-occurring TCRs were grouped using DBSCAN, and TCRdist sequence similarity was added for clustering within HLA-allele-positive subsets. Co-occurrence clustering excluded repertoires with fewer than 30,000 or more than 120,000 public chains, plus five with anomalous nucleotide sharing. TCRdb limited this immuneACCESS table to in-frame rearrangements with V and J called. A share of clones is missing; checked studies link under half to unresolved V genes, and the rest is unexplained. The V and J calls and the clone size are those of that table, but D and trimming were determined from the DNA. The sample has about 160,000 clones on record, roughly 77% of them singletons. 3.7% of the sample belongs to the ten largest clones.

About this clone: It lacks a known antigen. No much larger clone is present one base from it, and per-base qualities are unavailable.

The germline V gene gives CDR1 as MDHEN and CDR2 as SYDVKM. Unmatched junction bases come to 7, with V trimmed by 6 bases and J by 2 bases. The CDR3 measures 14 amino acids from cysteine to phenylalanine. Here the CDR3 DNA is all that survives: 42 bases in frame from base 1. The cohort consisted of 600 or so healthy bone marrow donors. At the time of sampling, every cohort member was nominally healthy, though immune exposures that went unrecorded were likely present. The donor tested CMV seropositive and was one of the 289 seropositive cohort members. A peripheral blood sample was provided by each donor, and peripheral blood mononuclear cells were used for TCR beta sequencing. The Qiagen DNeasy Blood Extraction Kit was used to extract genomic DNA from the blood cell samples. Here is what the overall study found, with its caveats: Sequencing depth was assumed to be roughly uniform across donors in the presence/absence analyses, though that assumption may not hold. Immune exposure information for the cohort was limited to CMV serostatus. Because the 87-base-pair reads could not distinguish some IMGT-functional V segments, including TRBV6-2 and TRBV6-3, those segments were excluded. Several of the top co-occurrence clusters appeared to be linked to parvovirus B19, influenza, CMV and Epstein-Barr virus, according to a later analysis. Cytomegalovirus status was reported to be diagnosed by the classifier with high specificity and sensitivity in both the original and validation cohorts. When HLA alleles, especially DR and DQ, strongly co-occurred, TCR associations were difficult to assign to individual alleles. A later analysis associated 15,000 to 20,000 TCR beta sequences with specific HLA alleles at a false discovery rate of 0.05. The study gave a list of 150 to 200 TCR beta chains associated with cytomegalovirus. According to a later analysis, most CMV-associated TCR beta chains appeared to be HLA-restricted, and the HLA associations seemed to be driven largely by CMV exposure. In a later analysis, HLA-associated TCR beta chains were found to be more clonally expanded and to have lower generation probabilities than equally common non-associated chains. In vitro tests confirmed that three of the cytomegalovirus-associated TCR beta chains recognize cytomegalovirus antigens. In a later genetic analysis, a missense DCLRE1C variant was associated with V-gene and J-gene trimming of TCR beta chains, and the association was replicated in an independent cohort. Linkage disequilibrium might explain the correlated functional status among segregating V segments, but an unknown experimental factor could not be excluded. Across donors, most TCR sequences were observed very rarely, whereas some public TCRs were present in many individuals. A cluster of highly shared sequence variants was judged likely to be a technical artifact of the sequencing pipeline. Approximately 18 rarely observed V segments, including chromosome 9 orphons, were excluded from the earlier analysis of just under 600 of the donors because counts were too low. The cohort was sequenced for TCR beta chains only, and without alpha or paired-chain data the features that could be detected were limited. According to a later analysis, TCR association rates differed among HLA loci, with DRB1 alleles showing the most associated TCRs and HLA-C alleles showing the fewest. A further reported finding was that TCR beta sequences accurately predicted the HLA-A and HLA-B alleles for most subjects in the first cohort. Because HLA typing was missing for some donors at each locus, association tests included only the typed subset. A later genetic analysis reported fewer N-insertions in productive TCRs among donors in an Asian-associated ancestry cluster than the roughly 700-donor mean. The authors suggested that the approach could potentially be extended to other disease states and immunological phenotypes. In an earlier analysis of approximately 590 of the donors, most TCR beta V segments appeared in productive rearrangements about 87% or about 30% of the time, broadly matching IMGT annotations.

The material sequenced was PBMCs. The receptor chain draws on TRBV28 and TRBJ2-7, with TRBD1 identical over 7 junction bases. This clonotype originated in a man aged 25-40 years in good health and CMV-seropositive. The sequenced DNA is TGTGCCAGCAGCACCGGGACAGAACCCTACGAGCAGTACTTC. Translated, it gives CASSTGTEPYEQYF.